Sequencing of this T cell receptor beta chain was carried out in a study of shared clonotypes between healthy human individuals. Study at large: The study drew on a couple of women and a few men aged 18 to 49 as donors. Study-level findings and limits: Naive subsets generally had larger estimated richness than memory subsets. The sole specimen, blood, was sampled, and tissue repertoires likely differ. Clonotypes shared by all four donors outscored non-shared clonotypes in generation probability.

Concerning this clone itself: Its antigen is unidentified.

Trimming stripped 4 bases from V and 1 base from J, with 19 bases between. The CDR3 covers 17 residues. Germline lookup yields CDR1 LGHNA and CDR2 YSLEER. Cells designated naive CD8 were CD45RO-negative and were positively selected for CCR7, with terminally differentiated effector memory CD45RA+ cells excluded. Profiled with immunoSEQ multiplex PCR; TCRdb holds only in-frame clones, not every one. The sample consists of some 2.1 million clones, about 95% of them appearing once. Sequencing input: naive CD8+ T cells sorted from blood. This chain joins TRBV4-3 and TRBJ1-1; D is ambiguous. This receptor was taken from a man in his late teens or twenties in good health. The CDR3 nucleotides are TGCGCCAGCAGCCCCGACGGGGAGGGTTACGAGAACACTGAAGCTTTCTTT. Its protein product is CASSPDGEGYENTEAFF.